A single sample gave rise to the 15 T cell receptor beta chains below, sequenced in a study of a mutant IDH1 vaccine in newly diagnosed glioma. Time point: baseline, week 1 (first vaccination visit). The treatment here: pre-vaccination baseline after standard-of-care therapy. Assay: immunoSEQ multiplex PCR; the TCRdb copy retains only in-frame clones and omits some. The data hold about 68,000 clones, with 70% to 80% observed a single time. Material: PBMCs, obtained from a glioma patient treated with radiotherapy, temozolomide or both. The receptor set was obtained from a man aged 50 to 59 with glioma.

The rearrangement uses TRBV7-9 and TRBJ2-7; the D call may be TRBD1 or TRBD2 (6 bases each). V was clipped by 4 bases and J by 3 bases, with 22 bases between them. The V gene's germline CDR1 is SEHNR and CDR2 FQNEAQ (reference sequence). The CDR3 totals 17 residues. The CDR3 DNA is TGTGCCAGCAGCTCTCAGGGGAGGATCTATCAGGGCTACGAGCAGTACTTC. It codes for CASSSQGRIYQGYEQYF.

The rearrangement joins TRBV19 to TRBJ1-1, with D possibly being TRBD1 (5 bases). CDR3 length: 13 amino acids. Trimming took off 5 bases at V and 4 bases at J, with 11 bases between the two ends. Germline CDR1 LNHDA, CDR2 SQIVND (reference sequence). The CDR3 is CASSSGGLTEAFF. The CDR3 coding sequence is TGTGCCAGTAGTTCGGGGGGTCTCACTGAAGCTTTCTTT.

This clone came up a few times. The CDR3 DNA sequence: TGTGCCAGCAGTGAATATATGGGACCTATGACCGGGGAGCTGTTTTTT. The encoded protein is CASSEYMGPMTGELFF. The chain combines TRBV2 with TRBJ2-2; D possibly uses TRBD1 or TRBD2 (5 bases each). Per the germline V gene, CDR1 is SNHLY and CDR2 is FYNNEI. There are 16 residues in the CDR3. The ends were cut back, 2 bases at V and 5 bases at J, with 15 bases in the middle.

The chain recombines TRBV6-5 with TRBJ1-2, with a weak D call TRBD1 (5 bases). Germline-derived CDR1 and CDR2 are MNHEY and SVGAGI. The germline V and J ends were trimmed by 5 bases and 3 bases, with 7 bases remaining between them. The CDR3 is 12 residues long. The CDR3 protein is CASSQGHYGYTF. As DNA, the CDR3 is TGTGCCAGCAGTCAGGGTCACTATGGCTACACCTTC.

V and J are TRBV29-1 and TRBJ2-7, with 8 bases identical to TRBD2. The CDR3 runs 18 residues. Unmatched junction bases numbered 16, after V lost 1 base and J lost 2 bases. Germline V gene sequence: CDR1 SQVTM, CDR2 ANQGSEA. As DNA, the CDR3 is TGCAGCGTTGAAGGCTATTTACTAAGCGGGGGCCAGACCTACGAGCAGTACTTC. This gives the protein CSVEGYLLSGGQTYEQYF.

This chain connects TRBV11-2 to TRBJ2-7; the match to TRBD1 covers 10 bases. The CDR3 spans 15 residues. With V trimmed by 7 bases and J by 7 bases, 13 bases remained unmatched. Germline CDR1 and CDR2: SGHAT and FQNNGV. CDR3 sequence (DNA): TGTGCCAGCACGTTATATTGGGGGACAGGGGCTGAGCAGTACTTC. It is translated as CASTLYWGTGAEQYF.

This chain connects TRBV29-1 to TRBJ2-3; D is ambiguous. Germline loops: CDR1 SQVTM, CDR2 ANQGSEA. V was shortened by 8 bases and J by 5 bases, with 11 bases between the two germline ends. The CDR3 sequence is 11 residues long. The CDR3: CSFEILDTQYF. The CDR3 DNA sequence: TGCAGCTTCGAAATTCTAGATACGCAGTATTTT.

This sequence joins TRBV30 and TRBJ1-4; perhaps TRBD1 as D (5 bases). The CDR3 is 14 amino acids. V was cut by 2 bases and J by 4 bases, with 11 bases left in between. Germline CDR1 reads GTSNPN; CDR2 reads SVGIG (reference sequence). The CDR3 here is CAWSPTAINEKLFF. CDR3 coding DNA: TGTGCCTGGAGTCCGACAGCAATTAATGAAAAACTGTTTTTT.

CDR3 loop: CASSLLGGARDTQYF. In DNA form, the CDR3 reads TGTGCCAGCAGCTTATTGGGGGGGGCTAGGGATACGCAGTATTTT. The chain couples TRBV7-6 to TRBJ2-3, with D tentatively TRBD2 (7 bases). V was shortened by 2 bases and J by 6 bases, with 15 bases between the two germline ends. CDR3 length: 15 amino acids. Germline assignment: CDR1 SGHVS and CDR2 FNYEAQ.

This chain uses TRBV9 with TRBJ1-2; D is ambiguous. V gave up 4 bases and J gave up 4 bases, with 11 bases separating them. Germline V CDR1 and CDR2: SGDLS, YYNGEE. CDR3 length: 13 residues. Here the CDR3 reads CASSLGRSYGYTF. The CDR3 DNA sequence: TGTGCCAGCAGCCTCGGACGAAGCTATGGCTACACCTTC.

Written as DNA, the CDR3 is TGTGCCAGCAGCCTCGGGACTAGCGGGGGGAGGACCGGGGAGCTGTTTTTT. Translation: CASSLGTSGGRTGELFF. The rearrangement links TRBV5-4 to TRBJ2-2; TRBD2 aligns across 15 bases. Germline trimming cut 4 bases from V and 5 bases from J; bases unmatched to any gene: 6. The length of the CDR3 is 17 residues. Germline V gives CDR1 SGHNT, CDR2 YYREEE (reference sequence).

The V call is TRBV7-8, the J call TRBJ1-5, with 9 bases lining up with TRBD1. Per the germline V gene, CDR1 is SGHVS and CDR2 is FQNEAQ. After removal of 7 bases from V and 5 bases from J, the junction contained 6 bases not matched to a gene. This CDR3 spans 14 amino acids. CDR3 protein: CASIPGTGHQPQHF. CDR3 sequence (DNA): TGTGCCAGCATCCCCGGGACAGGGCATCAGCCCCAGCATTTT.

J is TRBJ1-5 and V is TRBV2, with 7 bases that match TRBD1. The CDR3 runs 14 residues. Germline CDR1 and CDR2: SNHLY and FYNNEI. V shed 7 bases, J shed 6 bases, and the junction held 9 bases outside the gene matches. CDR3 in amino acids: CASNYAGGGQPQHF. The DNA of the CDR3 is TGTGCCAGCAACTACGCAGGGGGAGGTCAGCCCCAGCATTTT.

Worth noting for this clone: The sample contains more than one DNA sequence encoding this CDR3. The chain combines TRBV2 with TRBJ2-2; TRBD1 or TRBD2 may be the D gene (7 bases each). Trimming left V 3 bases short and J 5 bases short, with 10 bases between. The CDR3 has 14 residues. CDR1 SNHLY and CDR2 FYNNEI come from the germline V gene. For the CDR3, the DNA is TGTGCCAGCAGTGACCAGGGGGGGACCGGGGAGCTGTTTTTT. It is translated as CASSDQGGTGELFF.

The chain carries TRBV5-1 and TRBJ1-1; no clear D gene. Trimming cost V 3 bases and J 0 bases, with 9 bases left between them. CDR1 is SGHRS, CDR2 YFSETQ, per germline. This CDR3 has 14 amino acids. CDR3 coding DNA: TGCGCCAGCAGCTCCCAGGACCTGAACACTGAAGCTTTCTTT. The encoded protein is CASSSQDLNTEAFF.